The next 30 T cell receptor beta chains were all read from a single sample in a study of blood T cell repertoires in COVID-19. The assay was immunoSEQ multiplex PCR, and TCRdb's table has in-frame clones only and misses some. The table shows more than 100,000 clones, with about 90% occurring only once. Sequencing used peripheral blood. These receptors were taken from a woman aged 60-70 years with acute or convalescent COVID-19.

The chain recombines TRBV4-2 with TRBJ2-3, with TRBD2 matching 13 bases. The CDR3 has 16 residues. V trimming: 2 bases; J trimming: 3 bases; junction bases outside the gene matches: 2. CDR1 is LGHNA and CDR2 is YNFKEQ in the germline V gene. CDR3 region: CASSQPTSGRTDTQYF. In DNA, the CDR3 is TGTGCCAGCAGCCAACCGACTAGCGGGAGGACAGATACGCAGTATTTT.

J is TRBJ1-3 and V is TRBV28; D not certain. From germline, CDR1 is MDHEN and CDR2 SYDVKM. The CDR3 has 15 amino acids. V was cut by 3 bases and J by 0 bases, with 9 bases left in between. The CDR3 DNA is TGTGCCAGCAGTTTGAATCCTAGCTCTGGAAACACCATATATTTT. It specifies CASSLNPSSGNTIYF.

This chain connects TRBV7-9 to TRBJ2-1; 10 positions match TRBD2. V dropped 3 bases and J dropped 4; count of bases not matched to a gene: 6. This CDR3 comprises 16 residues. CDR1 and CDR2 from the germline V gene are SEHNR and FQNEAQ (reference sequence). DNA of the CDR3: TGTGCCAGCAGCTTCAGCGGGAGGGGGCTTTACAATGAGCAGTTCTTC. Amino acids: CASSFSGRGLYNEQFF.

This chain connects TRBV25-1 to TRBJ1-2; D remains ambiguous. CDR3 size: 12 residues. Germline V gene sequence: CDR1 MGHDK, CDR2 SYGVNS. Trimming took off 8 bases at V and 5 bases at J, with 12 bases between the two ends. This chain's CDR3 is CASGQDPYGYTF. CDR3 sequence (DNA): TGTGCCAGCGGGCAGGATCCGTATGGCTACACCTTC.

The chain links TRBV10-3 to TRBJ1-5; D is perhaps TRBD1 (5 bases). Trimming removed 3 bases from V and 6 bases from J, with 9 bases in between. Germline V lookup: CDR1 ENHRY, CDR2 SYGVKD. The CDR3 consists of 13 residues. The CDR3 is CAISEDRSQPQHF. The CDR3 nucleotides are TGTGCCATCAGTGAAGACAGAAGTCAGCCCCAGCATTTT.

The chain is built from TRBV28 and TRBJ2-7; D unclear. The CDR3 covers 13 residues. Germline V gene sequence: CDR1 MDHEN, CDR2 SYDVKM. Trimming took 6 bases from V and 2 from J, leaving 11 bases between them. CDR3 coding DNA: TGTGCCAGCAGCATAGACTTGCCCTACGAGCAGTACTTC. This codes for CASSIDLPYEQYF.

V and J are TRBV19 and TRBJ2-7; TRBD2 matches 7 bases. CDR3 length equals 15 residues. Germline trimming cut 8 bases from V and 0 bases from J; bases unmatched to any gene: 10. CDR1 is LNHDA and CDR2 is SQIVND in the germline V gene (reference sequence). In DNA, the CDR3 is TGTGCCAGTGGTCCTTTGGCGGGAGACTCCTACGAGCAGTACTTC. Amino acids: CASGPLAGDSYEQYF.

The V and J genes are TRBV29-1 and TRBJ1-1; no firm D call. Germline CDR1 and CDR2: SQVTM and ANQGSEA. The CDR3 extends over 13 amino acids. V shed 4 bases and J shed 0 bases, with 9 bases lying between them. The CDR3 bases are TGCAGCGTTGGTTCGGTTCTGAACACTGAAGCTTTCTTT. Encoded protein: CSVGSVLNTEAFF.

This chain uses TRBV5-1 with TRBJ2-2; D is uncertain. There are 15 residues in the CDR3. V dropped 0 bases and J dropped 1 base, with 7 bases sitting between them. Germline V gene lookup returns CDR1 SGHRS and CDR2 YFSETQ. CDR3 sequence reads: CASSLGDMNTGELFF. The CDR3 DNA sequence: TGCGCCAGCAGCTTGGGAGACATGAACACCGGGGAGCTGTTTTTT.

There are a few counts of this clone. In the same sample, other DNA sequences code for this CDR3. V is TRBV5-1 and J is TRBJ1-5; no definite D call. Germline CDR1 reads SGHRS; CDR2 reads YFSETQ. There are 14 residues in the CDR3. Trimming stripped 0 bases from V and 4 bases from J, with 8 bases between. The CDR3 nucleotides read TGCGCCAGCAGCTTGGGAGGAGGGAATCAGCCCCAGCATTTT. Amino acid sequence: CASSLGGGNQPQHF.

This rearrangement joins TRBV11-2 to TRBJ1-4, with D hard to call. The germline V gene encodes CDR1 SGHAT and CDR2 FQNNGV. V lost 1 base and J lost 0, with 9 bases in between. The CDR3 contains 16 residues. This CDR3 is CASSLVGSATNEKLFF. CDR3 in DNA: TGTGCCAGCAGCTTAGTTGGGAGTGCAACTAATGAAAAACTGTTTTTT. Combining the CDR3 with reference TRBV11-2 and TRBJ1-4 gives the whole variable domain EAGVAQSPRYKIIEKRQSVAFWCNPISGHATLYWYQQILGQGPKLLIQFQNNGVVDDSQLPKDRFSAERLKGVDSTLKIQPAKLEDSAVYLCASSLVGSATNEKLFFGSGTQLSVL.

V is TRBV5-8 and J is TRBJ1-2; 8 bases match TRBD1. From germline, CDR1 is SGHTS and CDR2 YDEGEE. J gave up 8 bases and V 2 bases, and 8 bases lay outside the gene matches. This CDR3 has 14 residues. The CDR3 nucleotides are TGTGCCAGCAGCTTCCTGACAGGGGCGGACGGCTACACCTTC. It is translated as CASSFLTGADGYTF.

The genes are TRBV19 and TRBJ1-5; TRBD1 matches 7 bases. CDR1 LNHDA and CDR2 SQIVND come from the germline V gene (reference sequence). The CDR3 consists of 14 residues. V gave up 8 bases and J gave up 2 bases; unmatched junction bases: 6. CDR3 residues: CASVRQGGNQPQHF. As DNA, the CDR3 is TGTGCCAGTGTAAGACAGGGAGGCAATCAGCCCCAGCATTTT. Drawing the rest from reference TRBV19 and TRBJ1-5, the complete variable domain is DGGITQSPKYLFRKEGQNVTLSCEQNLNHDAMYWYRQDPGQGLRLIYYSQIVNDFQKGDIAEGYSVSREKKESFPLTVTSAQKNPTAFYLCASVRQGGNQPQHFGDGTRLSIL.

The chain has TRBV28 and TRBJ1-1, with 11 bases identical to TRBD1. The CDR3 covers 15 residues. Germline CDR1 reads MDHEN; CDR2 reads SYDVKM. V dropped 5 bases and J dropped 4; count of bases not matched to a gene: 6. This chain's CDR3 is CASSQSGTGGTEAFF. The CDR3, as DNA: TGTGCCAGCAGTCAATCCGGGACAGGGGGCACTGAAGCTTTCTTT. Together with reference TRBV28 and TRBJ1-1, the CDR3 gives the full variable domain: DVKVTQSSRYLVKRTGEKVFLECVQDMDHENMFWYRQDPGLGLRLIYFSYDVKMKEKGDIPEGYSVSREKKERFSLILESASTNQTSMYLCASSQSGTGGTEAFFGQGTRLTVV.

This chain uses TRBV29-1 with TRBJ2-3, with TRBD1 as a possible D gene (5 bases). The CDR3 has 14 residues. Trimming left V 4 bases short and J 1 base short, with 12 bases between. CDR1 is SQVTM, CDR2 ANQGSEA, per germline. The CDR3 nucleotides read TGCAGCGTTGGCAGGGCCCTCGGCACAGATACGCAGTATTTT. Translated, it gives CSVGRALGTDTQYF.

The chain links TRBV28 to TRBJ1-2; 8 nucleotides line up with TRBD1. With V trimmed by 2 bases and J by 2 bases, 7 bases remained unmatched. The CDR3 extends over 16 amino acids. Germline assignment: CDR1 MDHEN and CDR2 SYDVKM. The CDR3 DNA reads TGTGCCAGCAGTTTACGCCCAGGGACAGGCAACTATGGCTACACCTTC. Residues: CASSLRPGTGNYGYTF.

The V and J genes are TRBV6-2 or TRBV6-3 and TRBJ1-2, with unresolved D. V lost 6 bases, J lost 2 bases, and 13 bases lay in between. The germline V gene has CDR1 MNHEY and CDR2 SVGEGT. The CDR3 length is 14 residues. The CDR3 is CASSSYRGNYGYTF. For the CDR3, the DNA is TGTGCCAGCAGCAGCTACAGAGGGAACTATGGCTACACCTTC.

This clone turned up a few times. The CDR3 coding sequence is TGTGCCAGTAGTCCCGCGGGCCGGGTAGAAGCTTTCTTT. Translated, it gives CASSPAGRVEAFF. This rearrangement joins TRBV19 to TRBJ1-1, with D hard to call. The CDR3 has 13 residues. V was pared by 5 bases and J by 8 bases, with 15 bases between. Germline CDR1 reads LNHDA; CDR2 reads SQIVND (reference sequence). Drawing the rest from reference TRBV19 and TRBJ1-1, the complete variable domain is DGGITQSPKYLFRKEGQNVTLSCEQNLNHDAMYWYRQDPGQGLRLIYYSQIVNDFQKGDIAEGYSVSREKKESFPLTVTSAQKNPTAFYLCASSPAGRVEAFFGQGTRLTVV.

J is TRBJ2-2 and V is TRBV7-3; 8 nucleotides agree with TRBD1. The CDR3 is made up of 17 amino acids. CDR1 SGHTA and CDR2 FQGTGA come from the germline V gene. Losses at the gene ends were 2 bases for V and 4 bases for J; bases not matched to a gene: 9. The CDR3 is CASSLGRGPPLTGELFF. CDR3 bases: TGTGCCAGCAGCTTAGGCAGGGGGCCGCCCCTCACCGGGGAGCTGTTTTTT. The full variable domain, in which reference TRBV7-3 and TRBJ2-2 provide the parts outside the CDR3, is GAGVSQTPSNKVTEKGKYVELRCDPISGHTALYWYRQSLGQGPEFLIYFQGTGAADDSGLPNDRFFAVRPEGSVSTLKIQRTERGDSAVYLCASSLGRGPPLTGELFFGEGSRLTVL.

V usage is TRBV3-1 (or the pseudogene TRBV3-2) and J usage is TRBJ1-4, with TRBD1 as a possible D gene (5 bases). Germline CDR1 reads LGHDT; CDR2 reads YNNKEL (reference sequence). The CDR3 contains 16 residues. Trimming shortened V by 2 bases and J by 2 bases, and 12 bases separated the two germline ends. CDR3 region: CASSQWTPLTNEKLFF. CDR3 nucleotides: TGTGCCAGCAGCCAATGGACACCCCTGACTAATGAAAAACTGTTTTTT.

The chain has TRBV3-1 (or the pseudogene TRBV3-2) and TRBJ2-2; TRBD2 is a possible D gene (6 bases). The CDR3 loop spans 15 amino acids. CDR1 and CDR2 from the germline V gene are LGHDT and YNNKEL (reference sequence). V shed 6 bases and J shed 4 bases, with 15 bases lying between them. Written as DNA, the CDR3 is TGTGCCAGCAGGAACGGGGGAGCGGGCACCGGGGAGCTGTTTTTT. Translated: CASRNGGAGTGELFF.

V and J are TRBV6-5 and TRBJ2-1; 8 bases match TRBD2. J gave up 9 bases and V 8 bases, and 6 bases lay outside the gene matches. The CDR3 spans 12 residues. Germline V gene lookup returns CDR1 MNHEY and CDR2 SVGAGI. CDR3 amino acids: CASSGGGSEQFF. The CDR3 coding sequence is TGTGCCAGCTCGGGGGGGGGCAGTGAGCAGTTCTTC.

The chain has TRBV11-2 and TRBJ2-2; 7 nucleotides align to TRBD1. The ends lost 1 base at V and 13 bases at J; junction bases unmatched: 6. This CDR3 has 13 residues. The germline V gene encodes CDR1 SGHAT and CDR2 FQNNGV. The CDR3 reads CASSLVGQVGLFF. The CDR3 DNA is TGTGCCAGCAGCTTAGTCGGACAGGTCGGGCTGTTTTTT.

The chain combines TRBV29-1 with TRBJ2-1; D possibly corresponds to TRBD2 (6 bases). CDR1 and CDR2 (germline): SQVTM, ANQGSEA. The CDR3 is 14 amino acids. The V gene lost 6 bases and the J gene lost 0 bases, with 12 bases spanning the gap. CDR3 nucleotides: TGCAGCGTGAATTACGGGAGCTCCTACAATGAGCAGTTCTTC. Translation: CSVNYGSSYNEQFF.

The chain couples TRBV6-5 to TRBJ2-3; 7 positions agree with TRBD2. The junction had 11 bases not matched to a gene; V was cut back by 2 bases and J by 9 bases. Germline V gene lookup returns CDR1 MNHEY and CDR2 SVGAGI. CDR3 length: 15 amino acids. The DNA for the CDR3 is TGTGCCAGCAGTTACGAGGGGAGGGGTCTCAGAACGCAGTATTTT. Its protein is CASSYEGRGLRTQYF.

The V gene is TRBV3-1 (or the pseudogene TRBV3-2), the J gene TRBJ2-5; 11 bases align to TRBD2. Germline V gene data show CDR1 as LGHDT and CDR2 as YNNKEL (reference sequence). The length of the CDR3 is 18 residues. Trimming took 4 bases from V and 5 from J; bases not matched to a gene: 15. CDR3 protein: CASSLLAGEIRPRETQYF. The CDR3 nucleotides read TGTGCCAGCAGCCTACTAGCGGGAGAAATTCGTCCGCGGGAGACCCAGTACTTC.

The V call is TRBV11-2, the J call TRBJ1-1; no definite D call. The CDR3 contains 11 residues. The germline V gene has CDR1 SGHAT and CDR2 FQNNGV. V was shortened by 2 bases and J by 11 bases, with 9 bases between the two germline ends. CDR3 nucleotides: TGTGCCAGCAGCTTACGGGGTGGGGCTTTCTTT. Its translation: CASSLRGGAFF.

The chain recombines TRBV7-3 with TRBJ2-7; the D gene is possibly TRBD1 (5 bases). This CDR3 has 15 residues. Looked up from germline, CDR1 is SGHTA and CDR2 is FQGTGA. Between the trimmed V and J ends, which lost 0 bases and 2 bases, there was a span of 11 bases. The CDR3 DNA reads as TGTGCCAGCAGCTTAACGGGTCAGGGCACCTACGAGCAGTACTTC. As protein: CASSLTGQGTYEQYF.

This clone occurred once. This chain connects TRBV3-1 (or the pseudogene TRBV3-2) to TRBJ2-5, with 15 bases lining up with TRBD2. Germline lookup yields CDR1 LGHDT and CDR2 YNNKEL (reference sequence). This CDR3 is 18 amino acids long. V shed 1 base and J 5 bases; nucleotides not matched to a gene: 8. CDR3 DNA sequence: TGTGCCAGCAGCCAAGTACTAGGACTAGCGGGAGGGCCCGAGACCCAGTACTTC. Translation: CASSQVLGLAGGPETQYF.

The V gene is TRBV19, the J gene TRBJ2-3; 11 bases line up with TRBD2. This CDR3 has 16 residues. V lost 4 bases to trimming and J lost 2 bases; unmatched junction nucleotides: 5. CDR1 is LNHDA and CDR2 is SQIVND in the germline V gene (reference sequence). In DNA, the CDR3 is TGTGCCAGTAGTACCGGGACTAGCGGTCCCACAGATACGCAGTATTTT. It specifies CASSTGTSGPTDTQYF.